These 12 T cell receptor beta chains were sequenced from one sample in a study of OX40 agonist ivuxolimab in advanced cancers. Repertoires were generated with immunoSEQ multiplex PCR, while TCRdb's copy carries only in-frame clones and drops some. Among some 30,000 clones listed, 85% to 95% were seen once. Sample: CD4+ or CD8+ T cells sorted from blood, taken in a trial of the OX40 agonist ivuxolimab. The receptors were gathered from an adult with an advanced solid tumor such as melanoma, head and neck, liver or kidney cancer.

This clone is deemed medium-sized. The genes are TRBV6-5 and TRBJ2-1; no definite D call. The CDR3 is 12 amino acids. Trimming left V 10 bases short and J 3 bases short, with 10 bases between. Germline values: CDR1 MNHEY, CDR2 SVGAGI. CDR3 amino acids: CATTTGYNEQFF. CDR3 in DNA: TGTGCCACTACAACGGGCTACAATGAGCAGTTCTTC.

The rearrangement uses TRBV18 and TRBJ1-4, with D unresolved. With 3 bases removed from V and 0 bases from J, the gap between germline ends came to 14 bases. This CDR3 region has 17 residues. Germline V gene sequence: CDR1 KGHSH, CDR2 LQKENI. Here the CDR3 DNA reads TGTGCCAGCTCACCCGAGAGACCAGTTGCAACTAATGAAAAACTGTTTTTT. It yields the protein CASSPERPVATNEKLFF.

The gene calls are TRBV5-1 and TRBJ1-6; D uncertain. V gave up 1 base and J gave up 3 bases, with 8 bases separating them. CDR1 is SGHRS, CDR2 YFSETQ, per germline. The CDR3 loop spans 15 amino acids. The CDR3 sequence is CASSLSPIYNSPLHF. As DNA, the CDR3 is TGCGCCAGCAGCTTGTCGCCGATCTATAATTCACCCCTCCACTTT.

This chain uses TRBV5-5 with TRBJ1-2; D not resolved. This CDR3 is built from 13 residues. Germline CDR1 SGHKS, CDR2 YYEKEE (reference sequence). Trimming left V 1 base short and J 6 bases short, with 10 bases between. The CDR3 region is CASSLFGEDGYTF. In DNA form, the CDR3 reads TGTGCCAGCAGCTTGTTTGGGGAAGATGGCTACACCTTC. The whole variable domain, filled in from reference TRBV5-5 and TRBJ1-2, reads DAGVTQSPTHLIKTRGQQVTLRCSPISGHKSVSWYQQVLGQGPQFIFQYYEKEERGRGNFPDRFSARQFPNYSSELNVNALLLGDSALYLCASSLFGEDGYTFGSGTRLTVV.

DNA for the CDR3: TGTGCCAGCAGGATGGACTGGGGACGGAACACTGAAGCTTTCTTT. Translated, it gives CASRMDWGRNTEAFF. This chain uses TRBV2 with TRBJ1-1; D is possibly TRBD1 (5 bases). This CDR3 is built from 15 residues. V was shortened by 6 bases and J by 1 base, with 15 bases between the two germline ends. Looked up from germline, CDR1 is SNHLY and CDR2 is FYNNEI.

DNA for the CDR3: TGTGCCAGCAGTGAATTCAGGGCCCTAGATACGCAGTATTTT. Translation: CASSEFRALDTQYF. V gene TRBV6-1 combines with J gene TRBJ2-3; tentatively, D is TRBD1 (5 bases). The CDR3 runs to 14 residues. Trimming took 2 bases from V and 5 from J, leaving 11 bases between them. Germline-derived CDR1 and CDR2 are MNHNS and SASEGT.

The chain joins TRBV2 to TRBJ2-2; TRBD2 matches at 7 bases. V shed 4 bases and J 0 bases; nucleotides not matched to a gene: 5. The CDR3 is 16 amino acids. The germline V gene has CDR1 SNHLY and CDR2 FYNNEI. This chain's CDR3 is CASSGASGPNTGELFF. DNA for the CDR3: TGTGCCAGCAGTGGGGCTAGCGGACCGAACACCGGGGAGCTGTTTTTT.

V usage is TRBV6-5 and J usage is TRBJ2-1; 7 bases align to TRBD2. CDR1 is MNHEY and CDR2 is SVGAGI in the germline V gene. V gave up 3 bases and J gave up 3 bases; unmatched junction bases: 5. This CDR3 is 15 amino acids long. The CDR3: CASSYLADLYNEQFF. CDR3 nucleotides: TGTGCCAGCAGTTATCTAGCGGATCTCTACAATGAGCAGTTCTTC.

V is TRBV27 and J is TRBJ1-5; a weak D match, TRBD1 (5 bases). Trimming pared 5 bases from V and 0 bases from J, leaving 11 bases between. Germline V gives CDR1 MNHEY, CDR2 SMNVEV (reference sequence). The CDR3 loop spans 15 amino acids. The CDR3 loop is CASSMGEYSNQPQHF. The CDR3 nucleotides read TGTGCCAGCAGTATGGGGGAATATAGCAATCAGCCCCAGCATTTT.

This chain uses TRBV18 with TRBJ1-1; no definite D call. The CDR3 totals 13 residues. V lost 2 bases, J lost 1 base, and 5 bases lay in between. CDR1 and CDR2 from the germline V gene are KGHSH and LQKENI. The CDR3 DNA is TGTGCCAGCTCACCAAACAGGAACACTGAAGCTTTCTTT. It specifies CASSPNRNTEAFF.

The V gene is TRBV5-4, the J gene TRBJ1-4, with D possibly matching TRBD1 (5 bases). Germline assignment: CDR1 SGHNT and CDR2 YYREEE (reference sequence). Trimming cost V 3 bases and J 0 bases, with 12 bases left between them. The CDR3 covers 16 residues. The CDR3 region is CASSWGVGATNEKLFF. CDR3 DNA: TGTGCCAGCAGCTGGGGCGTGGGGGCAACTAATGAAAAACTGTTTTTT.

The chain combines TRBV6-1 with TRBJ1-6, with D perhaps matching TRBD1 (6 bases). Germline CDR1 reads MNHNS; CDR2 reads SASEGT. Trimming pared 1 base from V and 6 bases from J, leaving 13 bases between. The length of the CDR3 is 16 residues. The DNA for the CDR3 is TGTGCCAGCAGTGAAGAGAGGGGGATACTTAATTCACCCCTCCACTTT. Protein product: CASSEERGILNSPLHF.